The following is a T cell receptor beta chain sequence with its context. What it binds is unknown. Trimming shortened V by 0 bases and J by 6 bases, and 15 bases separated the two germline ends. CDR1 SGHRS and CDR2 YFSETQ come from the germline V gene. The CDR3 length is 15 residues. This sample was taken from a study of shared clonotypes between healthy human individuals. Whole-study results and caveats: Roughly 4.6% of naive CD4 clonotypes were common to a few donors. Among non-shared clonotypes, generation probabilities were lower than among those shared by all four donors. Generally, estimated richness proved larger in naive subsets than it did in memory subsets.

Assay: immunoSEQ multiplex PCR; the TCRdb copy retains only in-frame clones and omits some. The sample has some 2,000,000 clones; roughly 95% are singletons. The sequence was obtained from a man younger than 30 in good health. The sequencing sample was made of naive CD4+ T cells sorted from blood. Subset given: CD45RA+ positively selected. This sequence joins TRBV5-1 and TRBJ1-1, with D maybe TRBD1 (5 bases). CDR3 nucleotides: TGCGCCAGCAGCTTGGCGAGCAGGGCGGCGGCTGAAGCTTTCTTT. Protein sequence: CASSLASRAAAEAFF. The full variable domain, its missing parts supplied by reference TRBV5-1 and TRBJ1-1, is KAGVTQTPRYLIKTRGQQVTLSCSPISGHRSVSWYQQTPGQGLQFLFEYFSETQRNKGNFPGRFSGRQFSNSRSEMNVSTLELGDSALYLCASSLASRAAAEAFFGQGTRLTVV.